The clone carrying this T cell receptor beta chain was seen a handful of times. What it binds is unknown. This sample is part of a study of CD8 T cells in ankylosing spondylitis. General study results and limits: Disease-linked clones were reportedly significantly enriched in matched ankylosing spondylitis synovial fluid. About 8 highly homologous variants made up a TCR beta motif, and this motif appeared characteristic of ankylosing spondylitis blood.

V lost 5 bases to trimming and J lost 1 base, with 14 bases between them. This CDR3 is built from 15 residues. Germline V lookup: CDR1 SGHTA, CDR2 FQGNSA. Generation of TCR beta libraries employed quantitative 5'-RACE incorporating molecular barcodes. MiXCR was run by TCRdb on the 5' RACE reads, yielding one entry per CDR3 protein. The table has more than 600,000 distinct CDR3 sequences, 15% to 20% seen once; the top ten hold over 15%. Material for sequencing was blood, either unsorted or a sorted T cell fraction (not recorded which). The chain links TRBV7-2 to TRBJ1-1, with D perhaps TRBD1 (5 bases). The TCR was taken from a male donor with ankylosing spondylitis. In DNA, the CDR3 is TGTGCCAGCAGCCCCCGGTGGGGGGGGAACACTGAAGCTTTCTTT. Protein: CASSPRWGGNTEAFF.